The present T cell receptor (beta chain) was sequenced within a study of blood T cell repertoires in COVID-19. Profiling relied on immunoSEQ multiplex PCR, and the TCRdb table lists in-frame clones only, not all of them. The table shows more than 120,000 clones, with roughly 90% occurring only once. The sequenced sample consisted of peripheral blood. This TCR was recovered from a human donor in a cohort sampled during active COVID-19.

Written as DNA, the CDR3 is TGTGCCAGCAGCCCAGGACTAGCGGGCTACAATGAGCAGTTCTTC. It is translated as CASSPGLAGYNEQFF. The chain links TRBV11-2 to TRBJ2-1; 11 bases are a match to TRBD2. With V trimmed by 5 bases and J by 3 bases, 3 bases remained unmatched. The CDR3 loop spans 15 amino acids. CDR1 is SGHAT and CDR2 is FQNNGV in the germline V gene.